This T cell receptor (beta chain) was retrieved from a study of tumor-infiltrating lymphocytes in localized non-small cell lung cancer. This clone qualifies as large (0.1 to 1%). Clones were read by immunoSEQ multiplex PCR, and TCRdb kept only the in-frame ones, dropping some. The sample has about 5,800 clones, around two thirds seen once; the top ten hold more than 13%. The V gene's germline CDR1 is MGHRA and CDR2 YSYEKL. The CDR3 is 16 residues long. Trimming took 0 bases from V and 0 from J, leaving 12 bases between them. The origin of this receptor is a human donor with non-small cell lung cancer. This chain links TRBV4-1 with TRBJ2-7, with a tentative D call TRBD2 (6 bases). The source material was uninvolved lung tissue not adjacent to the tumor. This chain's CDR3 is CASSQDLSGASYEQYF. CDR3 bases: TGCGCCAGCAGCCAAGATCTTAGCGGCGCCTCCTACGAGCAGTACTTC.